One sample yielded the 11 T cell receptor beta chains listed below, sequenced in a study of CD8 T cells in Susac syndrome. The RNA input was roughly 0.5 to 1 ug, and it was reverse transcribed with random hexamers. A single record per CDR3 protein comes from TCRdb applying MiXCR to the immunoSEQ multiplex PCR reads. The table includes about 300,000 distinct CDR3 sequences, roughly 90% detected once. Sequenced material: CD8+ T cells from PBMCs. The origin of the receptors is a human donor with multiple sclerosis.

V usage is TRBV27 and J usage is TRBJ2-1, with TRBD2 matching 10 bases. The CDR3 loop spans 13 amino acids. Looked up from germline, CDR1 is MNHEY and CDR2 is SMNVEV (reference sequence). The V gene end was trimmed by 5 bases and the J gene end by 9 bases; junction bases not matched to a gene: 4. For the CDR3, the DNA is TGTGCCAGCAGTCCGGGACTAGCGATTGAGCAGTTCTTC. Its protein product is CASSPGLAIEQFF.

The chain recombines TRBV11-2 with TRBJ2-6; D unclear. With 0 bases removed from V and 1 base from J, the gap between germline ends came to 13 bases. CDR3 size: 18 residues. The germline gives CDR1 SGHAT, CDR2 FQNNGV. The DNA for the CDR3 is TGTGCCAGCAGCTTAGAAAGGAGACCGCTTTCTGGGGCCAACGTCCTGACTTTC. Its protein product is CASSLERRPLSGANVLTF.

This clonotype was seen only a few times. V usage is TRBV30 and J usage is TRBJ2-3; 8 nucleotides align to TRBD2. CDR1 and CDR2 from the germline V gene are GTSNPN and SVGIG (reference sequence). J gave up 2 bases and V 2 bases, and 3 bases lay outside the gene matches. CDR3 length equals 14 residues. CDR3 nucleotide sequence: TGTGCCTGGAGTTTAGCGGGACCCACAGATACGCAGTATTTT. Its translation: CAWSLAGPTDTQYF.

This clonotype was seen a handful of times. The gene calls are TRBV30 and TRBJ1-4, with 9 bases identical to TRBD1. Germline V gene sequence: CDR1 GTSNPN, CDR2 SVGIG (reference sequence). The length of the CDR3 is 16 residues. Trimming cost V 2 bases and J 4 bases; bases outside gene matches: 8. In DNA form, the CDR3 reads TGTGCCTGGAGTACCGGGACAGGGAAGGGTAATGAAAAACTGTTTTTT. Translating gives CAWSTGTGKGNEKLFF.

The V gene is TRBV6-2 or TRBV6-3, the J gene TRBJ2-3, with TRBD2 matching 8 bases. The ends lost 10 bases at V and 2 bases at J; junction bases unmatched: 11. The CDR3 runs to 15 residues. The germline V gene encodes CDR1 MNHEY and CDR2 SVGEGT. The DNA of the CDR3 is TGTGCCACCCAGGTACTAGCGGATTTCACAGATACGCAGTATTTT. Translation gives CATQVLADFTDTQYF.

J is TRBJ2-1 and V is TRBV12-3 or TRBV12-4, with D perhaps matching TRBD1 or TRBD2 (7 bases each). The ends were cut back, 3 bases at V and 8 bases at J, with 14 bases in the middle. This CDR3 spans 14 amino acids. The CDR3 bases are TGTGCCAGCAGTTTGTCGACAGGGAGGGATGAGCAGTTCTTC. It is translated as CASSLSTGRDEQFF.

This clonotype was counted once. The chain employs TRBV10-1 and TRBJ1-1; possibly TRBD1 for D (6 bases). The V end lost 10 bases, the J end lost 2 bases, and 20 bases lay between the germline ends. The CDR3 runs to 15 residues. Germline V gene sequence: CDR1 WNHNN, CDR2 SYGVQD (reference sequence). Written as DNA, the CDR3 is TGCGCCACCAATCTCATTGACAGGCAAAACACTGAAGCTTTCTTT. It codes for CATNLIDRQNTEAFF.

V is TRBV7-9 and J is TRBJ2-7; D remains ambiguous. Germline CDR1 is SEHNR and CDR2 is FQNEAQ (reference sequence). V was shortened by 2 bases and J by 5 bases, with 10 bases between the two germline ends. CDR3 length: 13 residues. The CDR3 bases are TGTGCCAGCAGCTTACCCCTCTATGACGAGCAGTACTTC. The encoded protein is CASSLPLYDEQYF.

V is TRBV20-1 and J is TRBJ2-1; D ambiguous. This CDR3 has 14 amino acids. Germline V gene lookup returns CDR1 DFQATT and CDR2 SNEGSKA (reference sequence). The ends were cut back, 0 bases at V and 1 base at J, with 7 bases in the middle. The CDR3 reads CSAREGESYNEQFF. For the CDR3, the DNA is TGCAGTGCTAGAGAGGGCGAGTCCTACAATGAGCAGTTCTTC.

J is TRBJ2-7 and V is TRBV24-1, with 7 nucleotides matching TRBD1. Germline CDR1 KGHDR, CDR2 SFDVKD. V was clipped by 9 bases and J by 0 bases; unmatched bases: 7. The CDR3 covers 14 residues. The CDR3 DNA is TGTGCCACCGAGGGGGCGGACGGCTCCTACGAGCAGTACTTC. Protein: CATEGADGSYEQYF.

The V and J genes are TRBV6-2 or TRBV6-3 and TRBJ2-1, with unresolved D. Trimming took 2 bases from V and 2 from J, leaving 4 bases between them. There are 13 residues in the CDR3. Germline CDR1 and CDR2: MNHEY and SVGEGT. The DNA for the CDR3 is TGTGCCAGCAGTTACGAGACCTACAATGAGCAGTTCTTC. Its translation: CASSYETYNEQFF.